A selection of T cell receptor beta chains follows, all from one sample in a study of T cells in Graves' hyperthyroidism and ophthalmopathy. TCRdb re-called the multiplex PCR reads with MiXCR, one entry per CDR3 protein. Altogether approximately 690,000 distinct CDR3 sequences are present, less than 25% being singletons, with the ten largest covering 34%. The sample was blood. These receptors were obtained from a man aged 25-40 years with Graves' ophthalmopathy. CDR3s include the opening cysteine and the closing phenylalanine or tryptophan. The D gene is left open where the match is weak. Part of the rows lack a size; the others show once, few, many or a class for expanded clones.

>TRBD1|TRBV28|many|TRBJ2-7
TGTGCCAGCAGGGCCGGGACAGGGTCGGGGAGGCAGTACTTC
CASRAGTGSGRQYF
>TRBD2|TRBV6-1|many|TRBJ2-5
TGTGCCAGCAGTCGGACTAGCTGGGAGACCCAGTACTTC
CASSRTSWETQYF
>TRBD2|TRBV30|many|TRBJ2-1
TGTGCCTGGAGTGTTAGGAGACTAGCGGGAGGCCGGGAGCAGTTCTTC
CAWSVRRLAGGREQFF
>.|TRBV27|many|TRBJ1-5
TGTGCCAGCAGTCCCCGCCAGGGGCAGCCCCAGCATTTT
CASSPRQGQPQHF
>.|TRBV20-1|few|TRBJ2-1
TGCAGTGCTGAGAATGGGACTTTTTACTACAATGAGCAGTTCTTC
CSAENGTFYYNEQFF
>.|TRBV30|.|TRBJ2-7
TGTGCCTGGAGCACAATGGTCTACGAGCAGTACTTC
CAWSTMVYEQYF
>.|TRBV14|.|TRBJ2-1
TGTGCCAGCAGCCCCTTCGGAAATCCCTCGGCCAAGTTCTTC
CASSPFGNPSAKFF
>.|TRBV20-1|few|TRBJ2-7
TGCGGGACCAGGGTCTCCTACGAGCAGTACTTC
CGTRVSYEQYF
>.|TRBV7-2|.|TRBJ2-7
TGTGCCAGCAGGGCCGAGAGTACCTACGAGCAGTACTTC
CASRAESTYEQYF
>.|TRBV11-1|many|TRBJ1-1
TGTGCCAGCAGCTTCGACAGGAACACTGAAGCTTTCTTT
CASSFDRNTEAFF
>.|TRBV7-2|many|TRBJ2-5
TGTGCCAGCAGCTTCGCTAGAGTGGCTTGGGAGACCCAGTACTTC
CASSFARVAWETQYF
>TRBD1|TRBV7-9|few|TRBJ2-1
TGTGCCAGCCCTCCGACAGGGTCCTACAATGAGCAGTTCTTC
CASPPTGSYNEQFF
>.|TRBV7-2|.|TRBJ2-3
TGTGCCAGCAGCTTCGGACTACCAGGGTCAGATACGCAGTATTTT
CASSFGLPGSDTQYF
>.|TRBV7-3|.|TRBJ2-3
TGTGCCAGCAGCCCTATGGGGGGGCGAGATACGCAGTATTTT
CASSPMGGRDTQYF
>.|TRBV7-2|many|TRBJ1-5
TGTGCCAGCAGCTTTCGCATAGGGGACAATCAGCCCCAGCATTTT
CASSFRIGDNQPQHF
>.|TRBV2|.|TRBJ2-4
TGTGCCAGCGGCCTAGGGGGGCTAGCCAAAAACATTCAGTACTTC
CASGLGGLAKNIQYF
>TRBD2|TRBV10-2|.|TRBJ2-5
TGCGCCAGCAGTGAGAGATTAGCGGGACTGTGGGAGACCCAGTACTTC
CASSERLAGLWETQYF
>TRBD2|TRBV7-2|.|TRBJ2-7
TGTGCCAGCAGCTTAGTGGGGACTAGCGGGACCCCGGGTGAGCAGTACTTC
CASSLVGTSGTPGEQYF
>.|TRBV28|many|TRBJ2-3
TGTGCCAGCAGTTCCCCTAGTAGCACAGATACGCAGTATTTT
CASSSPSSTDTQYF
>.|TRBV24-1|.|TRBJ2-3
TGTGCCACCAGTGATCGTATCCAGGGTAGTTGGACAGATACGCAGTATTTT
CATSDRIQGSWTDTQYF
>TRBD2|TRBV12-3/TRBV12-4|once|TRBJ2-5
TGTGCCAGCTGCAGACTAGCGGGTGGGCGACAAGAGACCCAGTACTTC
CASCRLAGGRQETQYF
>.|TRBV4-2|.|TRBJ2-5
TGTGCCAGCAGCCAAGATCGGACCTCCCAAGAGACCCAGTACTTC
CASSQDRTSQETQYF
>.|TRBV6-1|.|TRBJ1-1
TGTGCCAGCAGTGACCGACGGTCCACTGAAGCTTTCTTT
CASSDRRSTEAFF
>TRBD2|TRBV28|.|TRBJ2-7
TGTGCCAGCAGATTCACGGGAGGGCGGTACGAGCAGTACTTC
CASRFTGGRYEQYF
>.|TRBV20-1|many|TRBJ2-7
TGCAGTGCTAGAGATCATACAGGGCGTAGCTACGAGCAGTACTTC
CSARDHTGRSYEQYF
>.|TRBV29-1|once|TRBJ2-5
TGCAGCATCGCAGGGGTTCAGGAGACCCAGTACTTC
CSIAGVQETQYF
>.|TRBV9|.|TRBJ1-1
TGTGCCAGCAGCGTACTAGGTTTCACTGAAGCTTTCTTT
CASSVLGFTEAFF
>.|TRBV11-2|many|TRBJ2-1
TGTGCCAGCAGCTTAGCGGGAGTGCGCAATGAGCAGTTCTTC
CASSLAGVRNEQFF
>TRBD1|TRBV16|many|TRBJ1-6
TGTGCCAGCAGCCCGCGACAGGGGGCTAATTCACCCCTCCACTTT
CASSPRQGANSPLHF
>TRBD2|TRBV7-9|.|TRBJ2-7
TGTGCCAGCAGCTATAGCGGGAGCCGCTACGAGCAGTACTTC
CASSYSGSRYEQYF
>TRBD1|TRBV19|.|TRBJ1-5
TGTGCCAGTAGTCCCCACAGGGGTCGTAGCAATCAGCCCCAGCATTTT
CASSPHRGRSNQPQHF
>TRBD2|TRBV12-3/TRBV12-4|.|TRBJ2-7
TGTGCCAGCAGCCCCTTGGGGGGGGACTACGAGCAGTACTTC
CASSPLGGDYEQYF
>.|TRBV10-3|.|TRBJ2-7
TGTGCCATCAGTGAGGACGACGAGCAGTACTTC
CAISEDDEQYF
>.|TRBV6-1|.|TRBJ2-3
TGTGCCAGCAGTGAAGACGGCGGCAGCACAGATACGCAGTATTTT
CASSEDGGSTDTQYF
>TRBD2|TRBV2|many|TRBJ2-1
TGTGCCAGCTCAGGGTCCTCCGGGACTAGCGGGAGCACTGATGAGCAGTTCTTC
CASSGSSGTSGSTDEQFF
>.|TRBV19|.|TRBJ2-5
TGTGCCAGTAGTATAGGACAGGCCCCAGAGACCCAGTGCTTC
CASSIGQAPETQCF
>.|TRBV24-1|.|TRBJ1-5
TGTGCCGACCCGTCGGGGGGAAAAAAGCCCCAGCATTTT
CADPSGGKKPQHF
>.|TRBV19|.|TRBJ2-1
TGTGCCAGTAGTATGGGATTAAGTTACAATGAGCAGTTCTTC
CASSMGLSYNEQFF
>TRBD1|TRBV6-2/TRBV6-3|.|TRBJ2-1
TGTGCCAGCAGTAAAGACAGGGCCTATGGGAATGAGCAGTTCTTC
CASSKDRAYGNEQFF
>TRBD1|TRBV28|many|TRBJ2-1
TGTGCCATCCAACGACAGGGCTTATTCAATGAGCAGTTCTTC
CAIQRQGLFNEQFF
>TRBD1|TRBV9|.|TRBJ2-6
TGTGCCAGCAGCCCCTGGGACAGCTCTGGGGCCAACGTCCTGACTTTC
CASSPWDSSGANVLTF
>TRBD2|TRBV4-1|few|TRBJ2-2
TGCGCCAGCAGCCAAGTATGGGCTAGCGGGTCGAACACCGGGGAGCTGTTTTTT
CASSQVWASGSNTGELFF
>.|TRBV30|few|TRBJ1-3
TGTGCCTGGAGTGTGCAGGGGAGGGGAAACACCATATATTTT
CAWSVQGRGNTIYF
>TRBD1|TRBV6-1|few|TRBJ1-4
TGTGCCAGCAGTGACGGACAGGGGAATAGTGAAAAACTGTTTTTT
CASSDGQGNSEKLFF
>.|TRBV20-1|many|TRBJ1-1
TGCAGTGCTTTAGACTGGGACACTGAAGCTTTCTTT
CSALDWDTEAFF
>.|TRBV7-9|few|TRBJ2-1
TGTGCCAGCAGCCGCGGGACTCCGAGCTCCTACAATGAGCAGTTCTTC
CASSRGTPSSYNEQFF
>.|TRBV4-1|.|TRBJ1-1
TGCGCCAGCAGCCAAGCCCCCCCGAACACTGAAGCTTTCTTT
CASSQAPPNTEAFF
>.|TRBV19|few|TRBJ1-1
TGTGCCACAGGAAACTCGATGAACACTGAAGCTTTCTTT
CATGNSMNTEAFF
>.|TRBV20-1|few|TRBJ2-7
TGCAGTGCCTATGGGGGCGGGGACTTCTCCTACGAGCAGTACTTC
CSAYGGGDFSYEQYF
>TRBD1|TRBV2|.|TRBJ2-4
TGTGCCAGCGGGACAGGAAAAAACATTCAGTACTTC
CASGTGKNIQYF
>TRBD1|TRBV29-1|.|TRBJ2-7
TGCAGCGTTGTACAGGGGTTCTCCTACGAGCAGTACTTC
CSVVQGFSYEQYF
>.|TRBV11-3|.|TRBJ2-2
TGTGCCAGCAGCGGCGAGGAAACAGGGGAGCTGTTTTTT
CASSGEETGELFF
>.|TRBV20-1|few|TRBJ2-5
TGCAGTGCTAGAGATCTGCCCTTCGCCGCTCTTGTAGAGACCCAGTACTTC
CSARDLPFAALVETQYF
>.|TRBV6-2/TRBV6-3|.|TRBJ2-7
TGTGCCAGCAGTCCCGCCTCCGGGACTCCGAGAGAGCAGTACTTC
CASSPASGTPREQYF
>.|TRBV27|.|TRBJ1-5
TGTGCCAGCAGCCCTGCGTCAGGGAATCAGCCCCAGCATTTT
CASSPASGNQPQHF